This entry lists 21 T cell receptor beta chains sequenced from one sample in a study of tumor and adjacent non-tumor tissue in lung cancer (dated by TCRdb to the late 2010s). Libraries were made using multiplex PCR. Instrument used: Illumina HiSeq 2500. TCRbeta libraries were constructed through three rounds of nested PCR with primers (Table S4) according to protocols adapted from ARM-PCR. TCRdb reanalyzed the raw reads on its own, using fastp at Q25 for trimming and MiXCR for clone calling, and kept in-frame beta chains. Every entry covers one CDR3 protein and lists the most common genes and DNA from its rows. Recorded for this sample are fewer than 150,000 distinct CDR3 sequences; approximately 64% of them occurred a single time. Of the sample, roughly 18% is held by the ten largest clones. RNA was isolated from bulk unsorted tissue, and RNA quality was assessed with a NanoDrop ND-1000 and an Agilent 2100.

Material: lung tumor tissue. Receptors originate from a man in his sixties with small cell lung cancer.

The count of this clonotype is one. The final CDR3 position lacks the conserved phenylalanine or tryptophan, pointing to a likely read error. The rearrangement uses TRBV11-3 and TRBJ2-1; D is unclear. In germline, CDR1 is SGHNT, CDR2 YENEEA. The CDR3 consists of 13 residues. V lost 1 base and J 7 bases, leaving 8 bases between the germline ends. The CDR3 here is CASSLAGYNEQFS. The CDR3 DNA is TGTGCCAGCAGCTTAGCGGGTTATAATGAGCAGTTCTCC.

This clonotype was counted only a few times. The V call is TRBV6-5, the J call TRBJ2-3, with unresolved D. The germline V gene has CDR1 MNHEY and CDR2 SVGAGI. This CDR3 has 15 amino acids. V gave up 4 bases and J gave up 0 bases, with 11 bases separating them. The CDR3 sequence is CASSSIFASTDTQYF. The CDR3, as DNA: TGTGCCAGCAGTTCCATCTTTGCTAGCACAGATACGCAGTATTTT.

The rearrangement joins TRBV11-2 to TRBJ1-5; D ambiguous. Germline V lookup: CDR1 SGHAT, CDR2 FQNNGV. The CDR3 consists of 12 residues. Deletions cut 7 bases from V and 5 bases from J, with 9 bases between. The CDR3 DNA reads TGTGCCAGCAACCATGAGGATCAGCCCCAGCATTTT. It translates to CASNHEDQPQHF.

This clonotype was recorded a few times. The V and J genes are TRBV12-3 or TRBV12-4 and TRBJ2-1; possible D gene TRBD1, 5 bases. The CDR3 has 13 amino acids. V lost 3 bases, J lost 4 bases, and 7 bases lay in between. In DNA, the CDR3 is TGTGCCAGCAGTTTTGACAGTTACAATGAGCAGTTCTTC. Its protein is CASSFDSYNEQFF.

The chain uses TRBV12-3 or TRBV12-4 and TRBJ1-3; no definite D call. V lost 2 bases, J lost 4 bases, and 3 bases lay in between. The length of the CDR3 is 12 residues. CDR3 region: CASSLLGNTIYF. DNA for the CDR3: TGTGCCAGCAGTTTATTAGGAAACACCATATATTTT.

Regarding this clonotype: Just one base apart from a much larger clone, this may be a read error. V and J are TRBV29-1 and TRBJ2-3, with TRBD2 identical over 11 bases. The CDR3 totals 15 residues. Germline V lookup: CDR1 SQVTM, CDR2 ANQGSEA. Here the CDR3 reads CSVGGLAGYTDKQYF. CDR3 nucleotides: TGCAGCGTTGGAGGACTAGCGGGCTACACAGATAAGCAGTATTTT.

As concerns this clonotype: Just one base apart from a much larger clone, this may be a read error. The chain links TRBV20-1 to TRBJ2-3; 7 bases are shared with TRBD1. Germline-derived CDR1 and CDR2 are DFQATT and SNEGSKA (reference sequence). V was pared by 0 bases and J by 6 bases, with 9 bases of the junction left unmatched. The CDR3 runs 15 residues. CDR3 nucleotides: TGCAGTGCTAGAGAGAGACAGGGACCCCTCGATACGCAGTATTTT. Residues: CSARERQGPLDTQYF.

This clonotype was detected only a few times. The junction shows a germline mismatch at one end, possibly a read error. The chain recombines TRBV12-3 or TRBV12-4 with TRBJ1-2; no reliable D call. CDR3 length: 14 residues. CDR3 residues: CASNPVGIGYDYTF. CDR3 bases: TGTGCCAGCAACCCGGTAGGGATCGGCTATGACTACACCTTC.

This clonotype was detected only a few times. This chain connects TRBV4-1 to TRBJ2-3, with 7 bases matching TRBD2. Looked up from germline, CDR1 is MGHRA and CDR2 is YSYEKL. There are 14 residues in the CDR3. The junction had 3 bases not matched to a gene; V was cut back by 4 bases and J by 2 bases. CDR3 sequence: CASSLGDYTDTQYF. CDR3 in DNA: TGCGCCAGCAGCCTCGGGGACTACACAGATACGCAGTATTTT.

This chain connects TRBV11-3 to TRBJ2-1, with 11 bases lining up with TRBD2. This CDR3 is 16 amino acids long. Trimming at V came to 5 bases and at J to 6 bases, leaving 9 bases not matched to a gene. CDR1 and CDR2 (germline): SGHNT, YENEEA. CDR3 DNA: TGTGCCAGCAGCCCGGCTAGCGGGAGGATTTCCAATGAGCAGTTCTTC. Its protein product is CASSPASGRISNEQFF.

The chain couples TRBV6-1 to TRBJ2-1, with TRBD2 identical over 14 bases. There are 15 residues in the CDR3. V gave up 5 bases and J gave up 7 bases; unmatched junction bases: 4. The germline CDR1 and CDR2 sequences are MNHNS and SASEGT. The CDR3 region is CASSPRTSGRNEQFF. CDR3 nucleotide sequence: TGTGCCAGCAGTCCCCGGACTAGCGGGAGGAATGAGCAGTTCTTC.

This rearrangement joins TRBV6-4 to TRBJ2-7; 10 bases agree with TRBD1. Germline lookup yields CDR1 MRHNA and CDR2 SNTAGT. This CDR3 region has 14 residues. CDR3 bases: TGTGCCACCCCCAAATGGGGACAGGGGTGCGAGCAGAACGTC. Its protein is CATPKWGQGCEQNV.

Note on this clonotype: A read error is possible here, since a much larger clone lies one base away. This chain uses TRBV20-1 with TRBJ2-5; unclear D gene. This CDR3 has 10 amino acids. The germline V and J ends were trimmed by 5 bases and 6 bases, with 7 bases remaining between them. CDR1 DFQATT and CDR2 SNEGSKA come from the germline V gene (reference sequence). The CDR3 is CSARLKTQYF. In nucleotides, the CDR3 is TGCAGTGCTCGGCTAAAGACCCAGTACTTC.

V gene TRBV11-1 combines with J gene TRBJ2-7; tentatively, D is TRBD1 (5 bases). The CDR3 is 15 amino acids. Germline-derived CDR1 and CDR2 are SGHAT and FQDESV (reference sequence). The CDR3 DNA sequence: TGTGTCGGCAGCTTAGTGGCCATGGGGCCAAGAGAGCAGTACTTC. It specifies CVGSLVAMGPREQYF.

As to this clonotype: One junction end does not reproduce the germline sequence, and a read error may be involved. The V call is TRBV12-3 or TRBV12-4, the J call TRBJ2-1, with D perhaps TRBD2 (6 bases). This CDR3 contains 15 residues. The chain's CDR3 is CASSLRAGIHNEPFF. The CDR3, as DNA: TGTGCCAGCAGTTTACGGGCGGGAATCCACAATGAGCCGTTCTTC.

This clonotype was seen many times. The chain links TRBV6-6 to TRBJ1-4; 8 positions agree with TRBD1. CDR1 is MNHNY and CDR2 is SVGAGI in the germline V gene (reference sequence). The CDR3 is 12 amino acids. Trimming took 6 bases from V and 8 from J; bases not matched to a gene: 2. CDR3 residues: CASRTGDEKLFF. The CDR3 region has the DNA TGTGCCAGCAGGACAGGGGACGAAAAACTGTTTTTT.

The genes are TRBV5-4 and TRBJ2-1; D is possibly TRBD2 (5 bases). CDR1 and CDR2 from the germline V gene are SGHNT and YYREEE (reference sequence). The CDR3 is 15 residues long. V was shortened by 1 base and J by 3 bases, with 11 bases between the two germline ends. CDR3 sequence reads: CASSLFIGNYNEQFF. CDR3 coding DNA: TGTGCCAGCAGCTTGTTTATCGGGAACTACAATGAGCAGTTCTTC.

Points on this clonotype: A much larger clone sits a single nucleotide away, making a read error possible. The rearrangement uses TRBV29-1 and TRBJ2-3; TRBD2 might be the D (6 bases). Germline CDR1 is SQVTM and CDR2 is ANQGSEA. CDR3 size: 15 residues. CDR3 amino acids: CSVPLRGTSTDAQYF. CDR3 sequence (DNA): TGCAGCGTCCCCTTACGCGGGACCAGCACAGATGCGCAGTATTTT.

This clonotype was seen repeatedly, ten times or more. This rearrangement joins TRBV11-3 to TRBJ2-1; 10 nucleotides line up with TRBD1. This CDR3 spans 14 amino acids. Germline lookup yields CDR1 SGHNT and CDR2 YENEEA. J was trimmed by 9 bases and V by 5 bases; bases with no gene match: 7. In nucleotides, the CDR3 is TGTGCCAGCAGCCTCCCGACAGGGGGCAGTGAGCAGTTCTTC. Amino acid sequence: CASSLPTGGSEQFF.

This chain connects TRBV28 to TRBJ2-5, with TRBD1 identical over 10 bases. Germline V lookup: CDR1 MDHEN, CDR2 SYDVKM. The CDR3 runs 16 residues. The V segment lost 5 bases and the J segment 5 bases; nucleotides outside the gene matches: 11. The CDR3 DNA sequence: TGTGCCAGCAGTCTGGGGACAGGGGTATCAGGGGAGACCCAGTACTTC. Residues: CASSLGTGVSGETQYF. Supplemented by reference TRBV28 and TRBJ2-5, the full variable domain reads DVKVTQSSRYLVKRTGEKVFLECVQDMDHENMFWYRQDPGLGLRLIYFSYDVKMKEKGDIPEGYSVSREKKERFSLILESASTNQTSMYLCASSLGTGVSGETQYFGPGTRLLVL.

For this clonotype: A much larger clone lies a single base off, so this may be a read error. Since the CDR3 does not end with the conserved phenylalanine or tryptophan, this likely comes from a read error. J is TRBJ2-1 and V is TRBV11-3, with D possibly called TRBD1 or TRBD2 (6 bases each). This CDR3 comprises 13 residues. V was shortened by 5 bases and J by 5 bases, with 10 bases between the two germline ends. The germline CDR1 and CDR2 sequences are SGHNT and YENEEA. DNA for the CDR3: TGTGCCAGCAGCCCGGGGGCACACAATGAGCAGTTCCTC. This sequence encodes CASSPGAHNEQFL.